The 16 T cell receptor beta chains presented below share a single source sample, sequenced in a study of CD8+ T cells in alopecia areata (dated by TCRdb to between 2018 and 2020). Libraries came from the immunoSEQ multiplex PCR assay. RNA was extracted from all samples and reverse transcribed into cDNA as template for TCR sequencing. Imported from immuneACCESS, the table was reduced by TCRdb to in-frame sequences with V and J called. These copies leave out some clones; in studies compared against another copy, an unresolved V gene accounts for under half, and the cause of the remainder is not known. This sample lists roughly 120,000 clones; 53% were detected once. The top ten constitute roughly 0.5% of the sample. Read against the paper, the sample's time point label means: around 29 days on oral tofacitinib. In the paper's terms, the treatment or condition label means: oral pan-JAK inhibitor, 5-10 mg twice daily.

Sequenced material: CD4+ T cells sorted from blood, taken at week 4, from a patient treated with tofacitinib. The receptor source for this set is a human donor with alopecia areata.

The chain couples TRBV5-1 to TRBJ1-1; 7 positions match TRBD1. The V segment lost 4 bases and the J segment 3 bases; nucleotides outside the gene matches: 3. Per the germline V gene, CDR1 is SGHRS and CDR2 is YFSETQ. The length of the CDR3 is 13 residues. The CDR3 DNA follows: TGCGCCAGCAGCCGCACAGGGGACACTGAAGCTTTCTTT. Protein sequence: CASSRTGDTEAFF.

This clone was detected a few times. The chain recombines TRBV30 with TRBJ2-3; TRBD2 matches 8 bases. Germline V gene lookup returns CDR1 GTSNPN and CDR2 SVGIG (reference sequence). V dropped 7 bases and J dropped 0; count of bases not matched to a gene: 9. This CDR3 has 15 residues. The CDR3 DNA is TGTGCCTACACGGGGGGGCTTCTTAGCACAGATACGCAGTATTTT. It codes for CAYTGGLLSTDTQYF.

This clone was picked up a small number of times. The CDR3 nucleotides read TGCAGCGTTGAAGACCCGGGACAGCCTGAAGCTTTCTTT. Protein sequence: CSVEDPGQPEAFF. The chain uses TRBV29-1 and TRBJ1-1; 7 bases are shared with TRBD1. CDR3 size: 13 residues. Germline assignment: CDR1 SQVTM and CDR2 ANQGSEA. With 0 bases clipped from V and 6 bases from J, the junction kept 4 bases outside the gene matches. The entire variable domain, with the rest obtained from reference TRBV29-1 and TRBJ1-1, is as follows: SAVISQKPSRDICQRGTSLTIQCQVDSQVTMMFWYRQQPGQSLTLIATANQGSEATYESGFVIDKFPISRPNLTFSTLTVSNMSPEDSSIYLCSVEDPGQPEAFFGQGTRLTVV.

The genes are TRBV27 and TRBJ2-5; TRBD2 matches 12 bases. This CDR3 has 15 residues. CDR1 and CDR2 (germline): MNHEY, SMNVEV (reference sequence). V shed 5 bases, J shed 4 bases, and the junction held 5 bases outside the gene matches. As DNA, the CDR3 is TGTGCCAGCAGTACACAGGGACTAGCGGGAGAGACCCAGTACTTC. This sequence encodes CASSTQGLAGETQYF.

This chain uses TRBV28 with TRBJ2-7, with D uncertain. V was cut by 8 bases and J by 7 bases, with 21 bases left in between. Germline V gives CDR1 MDHEN, CDR2 SYDVKM. This CDR3 region has 14 residues. The CDR3 is CASQTSSAVGEQYF. CDR3 coding DNA: TGTGCCAGCCAAACCTCCTCGGCAGTAGGGGAGCAGTACTTC.

The chain joins TRBV28 to TRBJ1-3, with unresolved D. CDR1 and CDR2 from the germline V gene are MDHEN and SYDVKM. Trimming pared 7 bases from V and 6 bases from J, leaving 4 bases between. The CDR3 has 10 amino acids. The CDR3 bases are TGTGCCAGCAACGAAAACACCATATATTTT. Amino acids: CASNENTIYF.

The V call is TRBV9, the J call TRBJ2-5, with 13 positions matching TRBD2. The CDR3 is made up of 17 amino acids. V lost 7 bases to trimming and J lost 5 bases; unmatched junction nucleotides: 14. Germline V gives CDR1 SGDLS, CDR2 YYNGEE. CDR3 sequence reads: CASALGLAGPFRETQYF. The CDR3 coding sequence is TGTGCCAGCGCGCTGGGACTAGCGGGGCCCTTCCGGGAGACCCAGTACTTC.

The rearrangement joins TRBV14 to TRBJ2-7; tentatively, D is TRBD1 or TRBD2 (5 bases each). The germline V and J ends were trimmed by 4 bases and 1 base, with 8 bases remaining between them. Germline values: CDR1 SGHDN, CDR2 FVKESK. The CDR3 has 13 residues. The CDR3 sequence is CASSPWGSYEQYF. As DNA, the CDR3 is TGTGCCAGCAGCCCCTGGGGGTCCTACGAGCAGTACTTC.

The chain is built from TRBV29-1 and TRBJ2-6; D gene ambiguous. Trimming took 4 bases from V and 0 from J, leaving 7 bases between them. CDR1 and CDR2 from the germline V gene are SQVTM and ANQGSEA. The CDR3 runs 14 residues. This CDR3 reads CSVGRSSGANVLTF. In DNA form, the CDR3 reads TGCAGCGTTGGCAGAAGCTCTGGGGCCAACGTCCTGACTTTC.

The gene calls are TRBV30 and TRBJ2-7; D unclear. V was trimmed by 2 bases and J by 3 bases, leaving 8 bases between them. Per the germline V gene, CDR1 is GTSNPN and CDR2 is SVGIG (reference sequence). There are 12 residues in the CDR3. The CDR3: CAWSWAGYEQYF. Here the CDR3 DNA reads TGTGCCTGGAGTTGGGCCGGCTACGAGCAGTACTTC.

This clone was observed at least ten times. The chain joins TRBV19 to TRBJ2-5; weak D call: TRBD2 (5 bases). With 5 bases removed from V and 3 bases from J, the gap between germline ends came to 10 bases. In germline, CDR1 is LNHDA, CDR2 SQIVND (reference sequence). The length of the CDR3 is 13 residues. CDR3 protein: CASSWSGKETQYF. CDR3 bases: TGTGCCAGTAGTTGGTCCGGGAAAGAGACCCAGTACTTC.

In its sample, this clone was seen a few times. This sequence joins TRBV7-9 and TRBJ2-7, with 8 bases lining up with TRBD2. Germline CDR1 is SEHNR and CDR2 is FQNEAQ (reference sequence). The J segment lost 5 bases and the V segment lost 2 bases, leaving 5 bases of the junction unmatched. The CDR3 consists of 14 residues. The CDR3 nucleotides read TGTGCCAGCAGCTTAAGGAGCGGGAGCGACGAGCAGTACTTC. It is translated as CASSLRSGSDEQYF.

In its sample, this clone was seen a few times. The rearrangement joins TRBV30 to TRBJ2-2; TRBD1 aligns across 11 bases. The length of the CDR3 is 14 residues. With 7 bases clipped from V and 4 bases from J, the junction kept 5 bases outside the gene matches. Germline V gene data show CDR1 as GTSNPN and CDR2 as SVGIG (reference sequence). In nucleotides, the CDR3 is TGTGCCTTCGGGACAGGGGGAGTCACCGGGGAGCTGTTTTTT. It codes for CAFGTGGVTGELFF.

The J gene is TRBJ2-6, the V gene TRBV30, with TRBD1 matching over 7 bases. V gave up 4 bases and J gave up 7 bases; unmatched junction bases: 1. This CDR3 comprises 12 residues. The germline CDR1 and CDR2 sequences are GTSNPN and SVGIG (reference sequence). This chain's CDR3 is CAWNRGANVLTF. DNA of the CDR3: TGTGCCTGGAACAGGGGAGCCAACGTCCTGACTTTC.

CDR3 nucleotides: TGCAGTGCTCGGACTCGTGGAGAGCAGTACTTC. This sequence encodes CSARTRGEQYF. This chain connects TRBV20-1 to TRBJ2-7, with a tentative D call TRBD2 (5 bases). Per germline, CDR1 DFQATT and CDR2 SNEGSKA (reference sequence). With 5 bases removed from V and 7 bases from J, the gap between germline ends came to 12 bases. This CDR3 comprises 11 residues.

The V call is TRBV7-8, the J call TRBJ1-1; TRBD1 agrees at 10 bases. Trimming at V came to 5 bases and at J to 1 base, leaving 4 bases not matched to a gene. The CDR3 consists of 15 residues. Germline V gene sequence: CDR1 SGHVS, CDR2 FQNEAQ. The CDR3 loop reads CASSTRDRGNTEAFF. In DNA form, the CDR3 reads TGTGCCAGCAGCACCCGGGACAGGGGGAACACTGAAGCTTTCTTT.